Presented here are 29 T cell receptor beta chains from one specimen sequenced in a study of CD8 T cells in ankylosing spondylitis. From the 5' RACE reads, TCRdb called clonotypes with MiXCR, one entry per CDR3 protein. The profile shows fewer than 180,000 distinct CDR3 sequences, roughly 44% of them singletons. Sequenced material: synovial fluid, either unsorted or a sorted T cell fraction (not recorded which). The source is a male donor with ankylosing spondylitis.

This clonotype occurred once. The rearrangement joins TRBV12-3 or TRBV12-4 to TRBJ2-7; D may be TRBD1 (5 bases). The CDR3 covers 18 residues. Trimming pared 0 bases from V and 3 bases from J, leaving 21 bases between. In DNA, the CDR3 is TGTGCCAGCAGTTTAGCGCTCTCGGGCGGTGGGGCTCTCTACGAGCAGTACTTC. Translated, it gives CASSLALSGGGALYEQYF.

This clonotype was detected only a few times. This chain connects TRBV12-3 or TRBV12-4 to TRBJ1-1, with D uncertain. CDR3 length: 14 residues. V was shortened by 5 bases and J by 7 bases, with 17 bases between the two germline ends. The CDR3 coding sequence is TGTGCCAGCAGTCTACCTTCATACCCCCATGAAGCTTTCTTT. It specifies CASSLPSYPHEAFF.

The chain has TRBV3-1 and TRBJ2-3, with 9 bases lining up with TRBD2. V shed 4 bases, J shed 2 bases, and the junction held 10 bases outside the gene matches. The CDR3 consists of 17 residues. The germline CDR1 and CDR2 sequences are LGHDT and YNNKEL (reference sequence). The CDR3 is CASSPYAGGRVTDTQYF. In DNA, the CDR3 is TGTGCCAGCAGCCCCTATGCGGGGGGGCGGGTCACAGATACGCAGTATTTT.

This rearrangement joins TRBV7-9 to TRBJ1-5; 7 bases map to TRBD1. Germline CDR1 and CDR2: SEHNR and FQNEAQ (reference sequence). V was clipped by 6 bases and J by 7 bases; unmatched bases: 9. The CDR3 extends over 14 amino acids. CDR3 sequence (DNA): TGTGCCAGCAGTCTGACAGGGATGTGGCAGCCCCAGCATTTT. Its translation is CASSLTGMWQPQHF.

The table lists this clonotype with a few counts. The chain is built from TRBV10-3 and TRBJ1-2; no definite D call. Trimming took off 6 bases at V and 0 bases at J, with 14 bases between the two ends. CDR3 size: 15 residues. Looked up from germline, CDR1 is ENHRY and CDR2 is SYGVKD. The CDR3 sequence: CAISSRRRSNYGYTF. The CDR3 DNA follows: TGTGCCATCAGCTCACGCAGACGCTCTAACTATGGCTACACCTTC.

The chain uses TRBV28 and TRBJ2-1, with 13 bases fitting TRBD2. The ends lost 5 bases at V and 3 bases at J; junction bases unmatched: 4. Germline lookup yields CDR1 MDHEN and CDR2 SYDVKM. This CDR3 has 16 amino acids. As DNA, the CDR3 is TGTGCCAGCAGTCGGACTAGCGGGGGACTCTACAATGAGCAGTTCTTC. Protein: CASSRTSGGLYNEQFF.

V and J are TRBV5-1 and TRBJ2-1, with 8 bases matching TRBD1. The V gene's germline CDR1 is SGHRS and CDR2 YFSETQ. The CDR3 is 15 amino acids. Germline trimming cut 4 bases from V and 4 bases from J; bases unmatched to any gene: 7. CDR3 loop: CASSIGQGPYNEQFF. DNA for the CDR3: TGCGCCAGCAGCATCGGACAGGGACCTTACAATGAGCAGTTCTTC.

The sample holds a few counts of this clonotype. The gene calls are TRBV12-5 and TRBJ2-7; 10 nucleotides agree with TRBD1. Germline CDR1 and CDR2: LGHNT and FRNRAP. This CDR3 has 15 residues. With V trimmed by 2 bases and J by 3 bases, 4 bases remained unmatched. The CDR3: CASGLTGTGDYEQYF. The CDR3 DNA reads TGTGCTAGTGGTTTGACCGGGACAGGGGACTACGAGCAGTACTTC.

The V and J genes are TRBV20-1 and TRBJ2-5, with 8 nucleotides matching TRBD2. The CDR3 length is 14 residues. Looked up from germline, CDR1 is DFQATT and CDR2 is SNEGSKA (reference sequence). V lost 0 bases and J lost 5; bases outside the gene matches: 5. Written as DNA, the CDR3 is TGCAGTGCTAGAGACGGGGGGGCCTTGGAGACCCAGTACTTC. Its translation: CSARDGGALETQYF.

This chain uses TRBV4-1 with TRBJ2-1, with unresolved D. V lost 1 base, J lost 6 bases, and 7 bases lay in between. Germline-derived CDR1 and CDR2 are MGHRA and YSYEKL. The CDR3 length is 13 residues. The CDR3 sequence: CASSQGLTNEQFF. In DNA form, the CDR3 reads TGCGCCAGCAGCCAAGGACTTACCAATGAGCAGTTCTTC.

V is TRBV28 and J is TRBJ1-4; 9 bases match TRBD1. After removal of 6 bases from V and 7 bases from J, the junction contained 9 bases not matched to a gene. CDR3 length: 15 amino acids. Germline assignment: CDR1 MDHEN and CDR2 SYDVKM. For the CDR3, the DNA is TGTGCCAGCAGCTCAAACAGGGGGCCGTTTGAAAAACTGTTTTTT. Its protein is CASSSNRGPFEKLFF.

This clonotype was seen many times. The chain recombines TRBV10-2 with TRBJ1-2, with no clear D. With 5 bases removed from V and 2 bases from J, the gap between germline ends came to 6 bases. CDR1 WSHSY and CDR2 SAAADI come from the germline V gene. This CDR3 spans 12 amino acids. The CDR3 reads CASSPGNYGYTF. The CDR3 DNA reads TGCGCCAGCAGTCCCGGGAACTATGGCTACACCTTC.

V and J are TRBV27 and TRBJ2-2, with D possibly TRBD1 on 6 matching bases. CDR1 is MNHEY, CDR2 SMNVEV, per germline (reference sequence). This CDR3 is built from 14 residues. V was clipped by 7 bases and J by 3 bases, with 12 bases between them. Written as DNA, the CDR3 is TGTGCCAGCAACAGGGACGGCTACACCGGGGAGCTGTTTTTT. As protein: CASNRDGYTGELFF.

In this sample, this clonotype turned up a few times. The chain is built from TRBV9 and TRBJ2-7; D tentatively fits TRBD1 or TRBD2 (5 bases each). This CDR3 comprises 14 residues. The germline CDR1 and CDR2 sequences are SGDLS and YYNGEE. V was trimmed by 4 bases and J by 6 bases, leaving 17 bases between them. The CDR3 nucleotides are TGTGCCAGCAGCCCTCGGGGCAATAAGCTCGAGCAGTACTTC. Translation: CASSPRGNKLEQYF.

This clonotype has a handful of counts. CDR3 amino acids: CASSARDRARWPQHF. The CDR3 nucleotides are TGTGCCAGCAGCGCGCGGGACAGGGCCCGTTGGCCCCAGCATTTT. The chain links TRBV7-9 to TRBJ1-5; 9 nucleotides align to TRBD1. The CDR3 is 15 amino acids. The junction had 11 bases not matched to a gene; V was cut back by 5 bases and J by 9 bases. Germline loops: CDR1 SEHNR, CDR2 FQNEAQ (reference sequence).

The rearrangement links TRBV12-3 or TRBV12-4 to TRBJ2-1; D is unclear. Trimming took 7 bases from V and 0 from J, leaving 22 bases between them. The CDR3 loop spans 18 amino acids. The CDR3 spells CASTRTIGAVYSYNEQFF. CDR3 sequence (DNA): TGTGCCAGCACCAGAACCATTGGTGCCGTGTACTCCTACAATGAGCAGTTCTTC.

This chain joins TRBV28 and TRBJ2-7; D not certain. Trimming removed 6 bases from V and 2 bases from J, with 14 bases in between. CDR3 length: 14 amino acids. Germline assignment: CDR1 MDHEN and CDR2 SYDVKM. CDR3 sequence reads: CASSPWLGTYEQYF. The CDR3 DNA reads TGTGCCAGCAGCCCGTGGCTAGGAACCTACGAGCAGTACTTC.

The V gene is TRBV5-8, the J gene TRBJ2-1, with 10 positions matching TRBD2. The V gene's germline CDR1 is SGHTS and CDR2 YDEGEE. The CDR3 is made up of 14 amino acids. With V trimmed by 5 bases and J by 6 bases, 5 bases remained unmatched. The CDR3 loop is CASRRPSGSNEQFF. The CDR3, as DNA: TGTGCCAGCAGAAGACCTAGCGGGAGCAATGAGCAGTTCTTC.

This rearrangement joins TRBV7-2 to TRBJ2-5; D is perhaps TRBD1 (6 bases). The V end lost 6 bases, the J end lost 4 bases, and 21 bases lay between the germline ends. The germline V gene has CDR1 SGHTA and CDR2 FQGNSA. CDR3 length equals 16 residues. The DNA of the CDR3 is TGTGCCAGCAGAAATCCTAATGGGGGCGTTGGAGAGACCCAGTACTTC. This sequence encodes CASRNPNGGVGETQYF. Full variable domain (rest looked up from reference TRBV7-2 and TRBJ2-5): GAGVSQSPSNKVTEKGKDVELRCDPISGHTALYWYRQSLGQGLEFLIYFQGNSAPDKSGLPSDRFSAERTGGSVSTLTIQRTQQEDSAVYLCASRNPNGGVGETQYFGPGTRLLVL.

The CDR3 loop reads CASSFWYSGNQPQHF. In nucleotides, the CDR3 is TGTGCCAGCAGTTTCTGGTATTCGGGCAATCAGCCCCAGCATTTT. This chain uses TRBV28 with TRBJ1-5; no firm D call. V was trimmed by 3 bases and J by 2 bases, leaving 11 bases between them. The germline V gene has CDR1 MDHEN and CDR2 SYDVKM. The CDR3 length is 15 residues.

The J gene is TRBJ1-3, the V gene TRBV7-8, with a possible D match to TRBD1 (5 bases). Trimming took off 5 bases at V and 4 bases at J, with 15 bases between the two ends. Germline loops: CDR1 SGHVS, CDR2 FQNEAQ. The length of the CDR3 is 15 residues. CDR3 sequence: CASSTQGIFGNTIYF. The CDR3 DNA sequence: TGTGCCAGCAGCACGCAGGGTATCTTCGGAAACACCATATATTTT.

This clonotype has a count of ten or more. The rearrangement links TRBV7-3 to TRBJ2-1; 7 bases map to TRBD2. With 5 bases clipped from V and 7 bases from J, the junction kept 5 bases outside the gene matches. This CDR3 region has 13 residues. Germline V gene data show CDR1 as SGHTA and CDR2 as FQGTGA. In DNA, the CDR3 is TGTGCCAGCAGCCATGGGGGGGGGAATGAGCAGTTCTTC. It yields the protein CASSHGGGNEQFF.

This sequence joins TRBV7-2 and TRBJ1-1; tentative D call: TRBD1 (6 bases). The CDR3 sequence is 21 residues long. Germline CDR1 SGHTA, CDR2 FQGNSA. The V end lost 5 bases, the J end lost 1 base, and 32 bases lay between the germline ends. The CDR3 loop reads CASSPEGGKGFSPTRNTEAFF. The CDR3 nucleotides read TGTGCCAGCAGCCCAGAAGGGGGGAAAGGGTTCAGCCCCACAAGGAACACTGAAGCTTTCTTT.

This clonotype was found a few times. This rearrangement joins TRBV7-2 to TRBJ2-7; 7 bases map to TRBD1. V dropped 5 bases and J dropped 1; count of bases not matched to a gene: 8. The germline CDR1 and CDR2 sequences are SGHTA and FQGNSA. The CDR3 is 15 residues long. The CDR3 sequence: CASSNTGACSYEQYF. CDR3 nucleotides: TGTGCCAGCAGCAACACAGGGGCCTGTTCCTACGAGCAGTACTTC.

The J gene is TRBJ1-3, the V gene TRBV7-2; the D gene is possibly TRBD1 (5 bases). CDR3 length equals 15 residues. V dropped 4 bases and J dropped 0 bases, with 10 bases sitting between them. The germline gives CDR1 SGHTA, CDR2 FQGNSA. The CDR3 sequence: CASSWKGPSGNTIYF. CDR3 coding DNA: TGTGCCAGCAGCTGGAAGGGGCCCTCTGGAAACACCATATATTTT.

This clonotype has a handful of counts. The CDR3: CASSETGGLALQYF. CDR3 bases: TGTGCCAGCAGTGAAACTGGGGGACTAGCACTGCAGTATTTT. The chain employs TRBV6-1 and TRBJ2-3; 9 nucleotides align to TRBD2. CDR3 length: 14 amino acids. Per the germline V gene, CDR1 is MNHNS and CDR2 is SASEGT. The ends lost 2 bases at V and 11 bases at J; junction bases unmatched: 8.

The rearrangement links TRBV12-3 or TRBV12-4 to TRBJ1-1, with TRBD1 as a possible D gene (6 bases). The V end was cut by 5 bases, the J end by 1 base, with 11 bases between. The CDR3 is 14 residues long. The CDR3 loop is CASSPGGPNTEAFF. DNA for the CDR3: TGTGCCAGCAGTCCCGGGGGCCCGAACACTGAAGCTTTCTTT.

This sequence joins TRBV6-2 or TRBV6-3 and TRBJ2-7, with 9 bases identical to TRBD2. CDR3 length equals 15 residues. The V gene's germline CDR1 is MNHEY and CDR2 SVGEGT. Germline trimming cut 8 bases from V and 3 bases from J; bases unmatched to any gene: 11. The CDR3 loop is CASGLLAGVIYEQYF. As DNA, the CDR3 is TGTGCCAGCGGGCTATTAGCGGGAGTTATCTACGAGCAGTACTTC.

There are a few counts of this clonotype. This chain uses TRBV20-1 with TRBJ2-7, with 10 bases that match TRBD2. The CDR3 length is 16 residues. The germline V gene encodes CDR1 DFQATT and CDR2 SNEGSKA (reference sequence). The ends lost 6 bases at V and 2 bases at J; junction bases unmatched: 13. Here the CDR3 reads CSAWGTLAGQTYEQYF. The CDR3 DNA is TGCAGTGCCTGGGGAACACTAGCGGGACAAACCTACGAGCAGTACTTC.